These 18 T cell receptor beta chains were sequenced from one sample in a study of blood T cell repertoires in COVID-19. TCRdb's copy holds only in-frame clones and misses some; the assay was immunoSEQ multiplex PCR. The profile covers about 440,000 clones, with roughly 87% appearing a single time and about 0.6% taken by the ten largest. The specimen sequenced was PBMCs or T cells enriched from blood (not recorded which). The source of these receptors is a man aged 18 to 30 who had recovered from COVID-19.

The V and J genes are TRBV9 and TRBJ2-1; TRBD2 matches at 13 bases. CDR3 length: 16 residues. V was clipped by 0 bases and J by 7 bases; unmatched bases: 4. Germline CDR1 reads SGDLS; CDR2 reads YYNGEE. The CDR3 is CASSVVLAGGPNEQFF. CDR3 coding DNA: TGTGCCAGCAGCGTAGTACTAGCGGGAGGGCCAAATGAGCAGTTCTTC.

The chain couples TRBV24-1 to TRBJ2-3; 14 bases fit TRBD2. The V segment lost 7 bases and the J segment 3 bases; nucleotides outside the gene matches: 8. Germline V gene data show CDR1 as KGHDR and CDR2 as SFDVKD. The CDR3 is made up of 17 amino acids. This chain's CDR3 is CATSATRTSGRTDTQYF. As DNA, the CDR3 is TGTGCCACCAGCGCCACCCGGACTAGCGGGAGGACAGATACGCAGTATTTT.

The chain uses TRBV5-1 and TRBJ2-2; 7 nucleotides agree with TRBD2. The CDR3 spans 14 residues. Losses at the gene ends were 4 bases for V and 7 bases for J; bases not matched to a gene: 7. The V gene's germline CDR1 is SGHRS and CDR2 YFSETQ. Written as DNA, the CDR3 is TGCGCCAGCAGCCGAATGTCTAGCGGCGGGGAGCTGTTTTTT. Its protein product is CASSRMSSGGELFF.

The chain links TRBV27 to TRBJ2-7; 10 nucleotides match TRBD2. CDR1 and CDR2 from the germline V gene are MNHEY and SMNVEV (reference sequence). The CDR3 extends over 14 amino acids. J was trimmed by 4 bases and V by 4 bases; bases with no gene match: 4. This CDR3 reads CASSSGLARYEQYF. In DNA form, the CDR3 reads TGTGCCAGCAGTTCGGGACTAGCGCGGTACGAGCAGTACTTC.

The chain couples TRBV19 to TRBJ1-5, with a tentative D call TRBD1 (6 bases). Looked up from germline, CDR1 is LNHDA and CDR2 is SQIVND (reference sequence). CDR3 length equals 19 residues. V lost 1 base to trimming and J lost 5 bases, with 24 bases between them. CDR3: CASSIGIGGARVRYQPQHF. The DNA of the CDR3 is TGTGCCAGTAGTATAGGGATAGGGGGGGCGCGGGTCAGGTATCAGCCCCAGCATTTT.

The chain links TRBV6-5 to TRBJ1-5; no definite D call. Germline lookup yields CDR1 MNHEY and CDR2 SVGAGI. CDR3 size: 15 residues. V was shortened by 6 bases and J by 1 base, with 13 bases between the two germline ends. This CDR3 is CASSASPVSNQPQHF. The CDR3 DNA follows: TGTGCCAGCAGCGCCTCACCAGTGAGCAATCAGCCCCAGCATTTT.

The gene calls are TRBV7-2 and TRBJ1-6, with 8 bases aligning to TRBD1. The germline V gene has CDR1 SGHTA and CDR2 FQGNSA. V lost 2 bases and J lost 11; bases outside the gene matches: 8. The CDR3 has 15 residues. Here the CDR3 reads CASSLRGQDRTPLHF. DNA of the CDR3: TGTGCCAGCAGCTTACGGGGACAGGACAGGACACCCCTCCACTTT. Looking up the rest from reference TRBV7-2 and TRBJ1-6 gives the full variable domain: GAGVSQSPSNKVTEKGKDVELRCDPISGHTALYWYRQSLGQGLEFLIYFQGNSAPDKSGLPSDRFSAERTGGSVSTLTIQRTQQEDSAVYLCASSLRGQDRTPLHFGNGTRLTVT.

This rearrangement joins TRBV5-4 to TRBJ1-2; D is perhaps TRBD1 (5 bases). Germline V gene sequence: CDR1 SGHNT, CDR2 YYREEE (reference sequence). V was shortened by 2 bases and J by 4 bases, with 15 bases between the two germline ends. The CDR3 runs 15 residues. CDR3 DNA: TGTGCCAGCAGCTTAAACCCGGGCGGGGGCTATGGCTACACCTTC. Translated, it gives CASSLNPGGGYGYTF.

The J gene is TRBJ1-2, the V gene TRBV30, with D maybe TRBD1 (6 bases). Germline-derived CDR1 and CDR2 are GTSNPN and SVGIG (reference sequence). The V and J ends lost 4 bases and 7 bases respectively, with 13 bases between them. The CDR3 sequence is 12 residues long. The CDR3: CAWTQQGGGYTF. Here the CDR3 DNA reads TGTGCCTGGACACAACAGGGTGGTGGCTACACCTTC.

This clone was recorded many times. Other DNA variants within this sample encode the same CDR3. V gene TRBV24-1 combines with J gene TRBJ1-2; no clear D. CDR1 and CDR2 (germline): KGHDR, SFDVKD. V was cut by 5 bases and J by 1 base, with 7 bases left in between. This CDR3 is 13 amino acids long. DNA for the CDR3: TGTGCCACCAGTGTGGGAGTTAACTATGGCTACACCTTC. This sequence encodes CATSVGVNYGYTF.

The table lists this clone with a count of one. The rearrangement joins TRBV7-8 to TRBJ2-2; D is ambiguous. The CDR3 is made up of 16 amino acids. V shed 1 base and J shed 0 bases, with 9 bases lying between them. The germline V gene has CDR1 SGHVS and CDR2 FQNEAQ. CDR3 sequence reads: CASSLVAKTNTGELFF. CDR3 DNA sequence: TGTGCCAGCAGCTTAGTAGCCAAAACGAACACCGGGGAGCTGTTTTTT. The variable domain in full, completed from reference TRBV7-8 and TRBJ2-2, reads GAGVSQSPRYKVAKRGQDVALRCDPISGHVSLFWYQQALGQGPEFLTYFQNEAQLDKSGLPSDRFFAERPEGSVSTLKIQRTQQEDSAVYLCASSLVAKTNTGELFFGEGSRLTVL.

This chain links TRBV21-1 with TRBJ1-6; TRBD1 reflects the table's D call only, with no check against the DNA. TRBV21-1 is a recognized pseudogene. This CDR3 contains 16 residues. The CDR3 DNA reads TGTGCCAGCTCAAAGGAACGAGGACAGCTCAATTCACCCCTCCACTTT. This translates into CASSKERGQLNSPLHF.

The chain employs TRBV4-1 and TRBJ1-3; possibly TRBD1 for D (6 bases). The CDR3 loop spans 15 amino acids. Trimming pared 4 bases from V and 4 bases from J, leaving 14 bases between. From germline, CDR1 is MGHRA and CDR2 YSYEKL. Written as DNA, the CDR3 is TGCGCCAGCAGCCGCCTGGGGGCGGAAGGAAACACCATATATTTT. Protein product: CASSRLGAEGNTIYF.

CDR3 nucleotide sequence: TGTGCCAGCAGCCTACTAGCGGGGGACACCGGGGAGCTGTTTTTT. It codes for CASSLLAGDTGELFF. The chain carries TRBV5-6 and TRBJ2-2; 11 bases map to TRBD2. After removal of 4 bases from V and 3 bases from J, the junction contained 2 bases not matched to a gene. Germline V gene lookup returns CDR1 SGHDT and CDR2 YYEEEE. CDR3 length: 15 residues.

V is TRBV5-6 and J is TRBJ1-1, with 8 bases matching TRBD1. In germline, CDR1 is SGHDT, CDR2 YYEEEE. The CDR3 extends over 16 amino acids. V trimming: 0 bases; J trimming: 0 bases; junction bases outside the gene matches: 4. Written as DNA, the CDR3 is TGTGCCAGCAGCTTGGGACAGGGGAGAATGAACACTGAAGCTTTCTTT. The encoded protein is CASSLGQGRMNTEAFF.

The gene calls are TRBV19 and TRBJ1-1; the D is unclear. Germline V lookup: CDR1 LNHDA, CDR2 SQIVND (reference sequence). V gave up 4 bases and J gave up 0 bases, with 9 bases separating them. The CDR3 consists of 14 residues. The CDR3 region has the DNA TGTGCCAGTAGTAAAAGACACATGAACACTGAAGCTTTCTTT. Translated, it gives CASSKRHMNTEAFF.

To note about this clone: The junction departs from the called germline gene at one end, perhaps through a read error. V gene TRBV19 combines with J gene TRBJ2-3; 11 nucleotides align to TRBD2. Germline V gene sequence: CDR1 LNHDA, CDR2 SQIVND (reference sequence). This CDR3 spans 13 amino acids. The CDR3 region is CASSTHPGLADPF. DNA of the CDR3: TGTGCCAGTAGTACCCACCCGGGACTAGCGGACCCCTTT.

The chain combines TRBV3-1 (or the pseudogene TRBV3-2) with TRBJ1-3; D gene uncertain. The CDR3 consists of 14 residues. The V gene's germline CDR1 is LGHDT and CDR2 YNNKEL (reference sequence). Trimming stripped 4 bases from V and 0 bases from J, with 7 bases between. The CDR3: CASSRGGSGNTIYF. CDR3 coding DNA: TGTGCCAGCAGCCGAGGAGGCTCTGGAAACACCATATATTTT.